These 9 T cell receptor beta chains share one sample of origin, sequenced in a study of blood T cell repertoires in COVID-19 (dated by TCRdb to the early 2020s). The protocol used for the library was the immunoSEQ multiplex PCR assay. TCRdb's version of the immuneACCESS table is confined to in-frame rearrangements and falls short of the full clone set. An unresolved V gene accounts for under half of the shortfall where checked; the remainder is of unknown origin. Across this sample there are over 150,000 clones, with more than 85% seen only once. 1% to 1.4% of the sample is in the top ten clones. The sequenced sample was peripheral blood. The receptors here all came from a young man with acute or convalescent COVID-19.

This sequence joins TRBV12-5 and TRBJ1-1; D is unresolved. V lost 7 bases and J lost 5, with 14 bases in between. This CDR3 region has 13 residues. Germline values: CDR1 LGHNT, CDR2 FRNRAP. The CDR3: CASALLEETEAFF. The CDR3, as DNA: TGTGCTAGTGCCCTTTTAGAAGAGACTGAAGCTTTCTTT.

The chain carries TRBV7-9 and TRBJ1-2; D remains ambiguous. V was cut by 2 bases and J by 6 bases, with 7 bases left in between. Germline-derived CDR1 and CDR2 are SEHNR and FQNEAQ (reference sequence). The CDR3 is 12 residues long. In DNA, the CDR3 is TGTGCCAGCAGCTTAACGGGGAATGGCTACACCTTC. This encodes CASSLTGNGYTF.

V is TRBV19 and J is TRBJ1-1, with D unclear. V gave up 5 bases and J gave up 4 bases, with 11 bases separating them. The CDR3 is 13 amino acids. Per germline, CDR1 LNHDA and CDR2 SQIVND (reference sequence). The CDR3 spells CASSFGGSTEAFF. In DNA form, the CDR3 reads TGTGCCAGTAGTTTTGGTGGGAGCACTGAAGCTTTCTTT.

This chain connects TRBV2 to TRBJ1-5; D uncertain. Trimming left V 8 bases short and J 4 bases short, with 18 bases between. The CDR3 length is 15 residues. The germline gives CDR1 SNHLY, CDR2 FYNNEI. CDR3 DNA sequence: TGTGCCAGCGGGTACCGAGGAAGCGGAAATCAGCCCCAGCATTTT. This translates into CASGYRGSGNQPQHF.

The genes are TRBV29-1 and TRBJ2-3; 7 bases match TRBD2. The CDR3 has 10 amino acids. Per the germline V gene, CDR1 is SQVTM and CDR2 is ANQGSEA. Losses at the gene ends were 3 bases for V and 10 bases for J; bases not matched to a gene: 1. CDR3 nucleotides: TGCAGCGTTGAGGCGGGGGCGCAGTATTTT. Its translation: CSVEAGAQYF.

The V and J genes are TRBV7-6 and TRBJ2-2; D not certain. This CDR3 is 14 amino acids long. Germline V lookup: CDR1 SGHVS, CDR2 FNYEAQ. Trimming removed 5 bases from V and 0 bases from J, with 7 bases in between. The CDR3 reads CASSKTANTGELFF. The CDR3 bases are TGTGCCAGCAGCAAAACAGCGAACACCGGGGAGCTGTTTTTT.

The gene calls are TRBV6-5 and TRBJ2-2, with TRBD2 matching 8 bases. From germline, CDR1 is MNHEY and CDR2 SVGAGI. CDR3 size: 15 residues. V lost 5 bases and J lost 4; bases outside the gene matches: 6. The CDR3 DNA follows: TGTGCCAGCAGTAAGCGGGAGCGAACCACCGGGGAGCTGTTTTTT. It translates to CASSKRERTTGELFF.

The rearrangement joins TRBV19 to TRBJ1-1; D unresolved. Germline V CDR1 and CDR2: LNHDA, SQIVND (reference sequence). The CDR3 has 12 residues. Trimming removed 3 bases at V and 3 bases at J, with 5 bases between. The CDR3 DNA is TGTGCCAGTAGTATGGGCCACACTGAAGCTTTCTTT. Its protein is CASSMGHTEAFF.

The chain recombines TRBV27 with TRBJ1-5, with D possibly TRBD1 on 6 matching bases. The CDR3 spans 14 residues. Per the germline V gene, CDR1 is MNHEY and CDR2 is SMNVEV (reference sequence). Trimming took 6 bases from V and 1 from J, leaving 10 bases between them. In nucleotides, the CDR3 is TGTGCCAGCAGAGGGGGGGGAAGCAATCAGCCCCAGCATTTT. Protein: CASRGGGSNQPQHF.